A single T cell receptor (beta chain) is shown here with its context. Methods used by the authors: Estimated nucleated cell counts came from reference gene primer amplification. Profiled with immunoSEQ multiplex PCR; TCRdb holds only in-frame clones, not every one. V and J calls and clone size are those listed in that table; D and trimming were worked out from the DNA. The table lists around 150,000 clones, approximately 88% of them singletons. The CDR3 extends over 16 amino acids. The trim removed 6 bases at V and 0 bases at J, leaving 8 bases unmatched. The germline gives CDR1 MGHRA, CDR2 YSYEKL. These data are taken from a study of blood T cell repertoires in COVID-19. Turning to the study itself: Researchers got acute and convalescent COVID-19 samples from the United States, Italy and Spain. PBMCs, B-cell-depleted T cells, or T cells were the source of the cDNA or gDNA that made up the material.

The chain uses TRBV4-1 and TRBJ2-1; 7 bases are a match to TRBD2. This TCR derives from a woman aged 60-75 years who had recovered from COVID-19. The sample consisted of peripheral blood. CDR3 residues: CASRLGAGYSYNEQFF. The DNA for the CDR3 is TGCGCCAGCAGACTAGGAGCGGGGTACTCCTACAATGAGCAGTTCTTC.